This record covers a single T cell receptor (beta chain). This record belongs to a study of blood T cell repertoires in COVID-19. The overall study: Sites in the United States, Italy and Spain provided acute and convalescent COVID-19 samples. T cells, B-cell-depleted T cells, or PBMCs provided the cDNA or gDNA that served as material.

In the original analysis: How many nucleated cells were present was estimated from reference gene primer amplification. The table came from immunoSEQ multiplex PCR; TCRdb's copy has only in-frame clones and leaves some out. The DNA gave D and trimming, while V, J and clone size come from that table. The data hold 65,000 to 85,000 clones, with 89% observed a single time. Germline CDR1 and CDR2: LNHDA and SQIVND (reference sequence). V dropped 7 bases and J dropped 0; count of bases not matched to a gene: 4. This CDR3 has 14 residues. Sample: peripheral blood. The sequence derives from a man aged 50 or older with active COVID-19. The J gene is TRBJ1-2, the V gene TRBV19, with 8 bases fitting TRBD1. The CDR3, as DNA: TGTGCCAGTATGAGACAGGGGTCTAACTATGGCTACACCTTC. This gives the protein CASMRQGSNYGYTF.